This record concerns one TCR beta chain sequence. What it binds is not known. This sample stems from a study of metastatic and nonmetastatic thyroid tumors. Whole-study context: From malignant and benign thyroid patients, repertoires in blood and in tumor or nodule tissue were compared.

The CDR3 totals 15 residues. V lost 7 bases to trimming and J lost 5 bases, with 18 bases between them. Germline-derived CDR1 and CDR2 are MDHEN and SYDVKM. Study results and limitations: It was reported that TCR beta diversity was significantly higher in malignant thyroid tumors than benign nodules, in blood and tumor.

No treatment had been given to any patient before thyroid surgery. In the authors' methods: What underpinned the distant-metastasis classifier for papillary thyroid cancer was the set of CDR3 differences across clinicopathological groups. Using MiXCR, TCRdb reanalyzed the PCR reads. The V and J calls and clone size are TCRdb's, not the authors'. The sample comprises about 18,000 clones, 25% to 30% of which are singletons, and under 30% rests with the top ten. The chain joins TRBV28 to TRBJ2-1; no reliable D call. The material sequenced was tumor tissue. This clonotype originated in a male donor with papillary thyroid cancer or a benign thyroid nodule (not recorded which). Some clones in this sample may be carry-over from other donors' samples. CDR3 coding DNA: TGTGCCAGCACCACGACCGATTTTTCAGACAATGAGCAGTTCTTC. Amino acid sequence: CASTTTDFSDNEQFF.